The 7 T cell receptor beta chains listed next were all sequenced from one sample in a study of T cells in localized non-small cell lung cancer (dated by TCRdb to 2019 to 2021). Libraries were built with the immunoSEQ multiplex PCR assay. The table was pulled from immuneACCESS by TCRdb, which kept in-frame rearrangements only. Such tables lose some clones; where checked, under half of the loss comes from unresolved V genes, and the rest has no known cause. This sample has 20,000 to 30,000 clones in its table, and about 86% of those were observed once. The top ten clonotypes cover around an eighth of the sample. Sequencing was performed on peripheral blood, taken before any cancer treatment. Every receptor here comes from a female donor of 60 years or more with stage I lung adenocarcinoma.

This clone was seen a few times. CDR3 loop: CASSLRQGLHVAFF. CDR3 nucleotide sequence: TGTGCCAGCAGCTTAAGACAGGGGCTTCACGTAGCTTTCTTT. The chain uses TRBV11-2 and TRBJ1-1; 8 bases map to TRBD1. Trimming removed 2 bases from V and 10 bases from J; junction bases left unmatched: 9. This CDR3 is built from 14 residues. Germline CDR1 is SGHAT and CDR2 is FQNNGV.

The genes are TRBV19 and TRBJ1-2; D call uncertain. Trimming stripped 5 bases from V and 2 bases from J, with 15 bases between. Germline V gene data show CDR1 as LNHDA and CDR2 as SQIVND (reference sequence). CDR3 length: 15 amino acids. The chain's CDR3 is CASSVGPNGNYGYTF. CDR3 nucleotide sequence: TGTGCCAGTAGTGTAGGACCTAACGGGAACTATGGCTACACCTTC.

The V and J genes are TRBV6-1 and TRBJ1-4, with 7 bases identical to TRBD1. The germline V gene has CDR1 MNHNS and CDR2 SASEGT. V dropped 7 bases and J dropped 6; count of bases not matched to a gene: 5. The CDR3 length is 13 residues. The CDR3 is CASIKGADEKLFF. CDR3 nucleotide sequence: TGTGCCAGCATTAAGGGGGCAGATGAAAAACTGTTTTTT.

This chain connects TRBV25-1 to TRBJ2-1, with D perhaps TRBD1 or TRBD2 (5 bases each). V was trimmed by 3 bases and J by 8 bases, leaving 14 bases between them. Germline CDR1 MGHDK, CDR2 SYGVNS. This CDR3 has 14 residues. The CDR3: CASSDPARGDEQFF. The CDR3 DNA follows: TGTGCCAGCAGTGACCCCGCAAGAGGGGATGAGCAGTTCTTC.

The gene calls are TRBV2 and TRBJ1-6; D may be TRBD1 (6 bases). The V end lost 10 bases, the J end lost 7 bases, and 20 bases lay between the germline ends. The length of the CDR3 is 15 residues. Germline V CDR1 and CDR2: SNHLY, FYNNEI. CDR3 DNA: TGTGCCATCGTAGGGACCGGGGGCCAAAATTCACCCCTCCACTTT. Translated: CAIVGTGGQNSPLHF.

This sequence joins TRBV6-1 and TRBJ1-5, with TRBD1 as a possible D gene (5 bases). The CDR3 runs to 17 residues. The germline gives CDR1 MNHNS, CDR2 SASEGT. V was clipped by 2 bases and J by 0 bases, with 14 bases between them. The CDR3 coding sequence is TGTGCCAGCAGTGAATTCGACCAGGGAAATAGCAATCAGCCCCAGCATTTT. As protein: CASSEFDQGNSNQPQHF.

The gene calls are TRBV30 and TRBJ1-1; D ambiguous. CDR1 is GTSNPN, CDR2 SVGIG, per germline (reference sequence). V was shortened by 8 bases and J by 1 base, with 14 bases between the two germline ends. This CDR3 has 13 amino acids. The CDR3 DNA follows: TGTGCCCAAAAGGGCCGTCAGAACACTGAAGCTTTCTTT. This codes for CAQKGRQNTEAFF.